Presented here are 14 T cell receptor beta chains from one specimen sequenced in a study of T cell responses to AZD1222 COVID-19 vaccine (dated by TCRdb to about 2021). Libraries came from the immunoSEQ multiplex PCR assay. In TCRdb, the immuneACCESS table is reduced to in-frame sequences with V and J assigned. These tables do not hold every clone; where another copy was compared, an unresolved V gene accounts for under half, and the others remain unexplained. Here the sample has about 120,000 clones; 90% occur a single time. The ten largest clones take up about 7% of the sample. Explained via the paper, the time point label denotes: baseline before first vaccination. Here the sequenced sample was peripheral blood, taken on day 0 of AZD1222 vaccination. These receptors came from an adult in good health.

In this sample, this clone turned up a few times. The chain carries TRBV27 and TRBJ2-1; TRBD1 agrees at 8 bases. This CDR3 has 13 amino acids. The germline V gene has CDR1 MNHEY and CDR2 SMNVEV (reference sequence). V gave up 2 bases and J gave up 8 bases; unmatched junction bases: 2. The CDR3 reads CASSLSRGHEQFF. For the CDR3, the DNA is TGTGCCAGCAGTTTAAGCAGGGGGCATGAGCAGTTCTTC.

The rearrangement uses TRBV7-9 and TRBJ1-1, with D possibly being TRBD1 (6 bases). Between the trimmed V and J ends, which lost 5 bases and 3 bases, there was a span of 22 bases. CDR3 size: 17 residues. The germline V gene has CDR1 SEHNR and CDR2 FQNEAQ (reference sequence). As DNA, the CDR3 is TGTGCCAGCAGCCCGGGGGCCTCGGGGCAGCGGGACACTGAAGCTTTCTTT. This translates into CASSPGASGQRDTEAFF.

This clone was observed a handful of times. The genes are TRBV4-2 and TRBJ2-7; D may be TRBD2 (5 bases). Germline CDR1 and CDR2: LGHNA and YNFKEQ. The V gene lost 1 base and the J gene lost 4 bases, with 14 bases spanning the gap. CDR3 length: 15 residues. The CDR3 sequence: CASSQGMGVGYEQYF. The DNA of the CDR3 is TGTGCCAGCAGCCAAGGGATGGGAGTCGGGTACGAGCAGTACTTC.

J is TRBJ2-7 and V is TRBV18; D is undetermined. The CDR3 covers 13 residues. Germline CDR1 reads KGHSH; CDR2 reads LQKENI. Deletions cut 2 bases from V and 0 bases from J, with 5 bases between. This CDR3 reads CASSPGTSYEQYF. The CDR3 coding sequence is TGTGCCAGCTCACCAGGCACCTCCTACGAGCAGTACTTC.

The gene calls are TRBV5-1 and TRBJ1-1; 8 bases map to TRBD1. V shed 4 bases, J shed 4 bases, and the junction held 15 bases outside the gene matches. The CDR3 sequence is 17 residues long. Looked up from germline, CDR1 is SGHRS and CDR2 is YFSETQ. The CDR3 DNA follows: TGCGCCAGCAGCCGCGGGACAGGTCTGGGCGGTTTCACTGAAGCTTTCTTT. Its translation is CASSRGTGLGGFTEAFF.

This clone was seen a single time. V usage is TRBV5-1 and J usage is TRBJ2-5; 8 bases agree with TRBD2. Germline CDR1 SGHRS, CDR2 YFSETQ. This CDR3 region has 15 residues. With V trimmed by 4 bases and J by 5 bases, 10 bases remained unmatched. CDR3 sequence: CASSLYSGDGETQYF. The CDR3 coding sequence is TGCGCCAGCAGCCTCTATAGCGGGGACGGGGAGACCCAGTACTTC.

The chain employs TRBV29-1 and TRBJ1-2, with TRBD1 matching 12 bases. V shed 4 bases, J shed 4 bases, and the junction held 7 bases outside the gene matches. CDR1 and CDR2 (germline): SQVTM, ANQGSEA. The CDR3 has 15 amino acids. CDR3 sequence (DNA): TGCAGCGTTGGGGATGCGGGACAGGGGGCCTATGGCTACACCTTC. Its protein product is CSVGDAGQGAYGYTF. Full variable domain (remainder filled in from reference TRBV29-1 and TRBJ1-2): SAVISQKPSRDICQRGTSLTIQCQVDSQVTMMFWYRQQPGQSLTLIATANQGSEATYESGFVIDKFPISRPNLTFSTLTVSNMSPEDSSIYLCSVGDAGQGAYGYTFGSGTRLTVV.

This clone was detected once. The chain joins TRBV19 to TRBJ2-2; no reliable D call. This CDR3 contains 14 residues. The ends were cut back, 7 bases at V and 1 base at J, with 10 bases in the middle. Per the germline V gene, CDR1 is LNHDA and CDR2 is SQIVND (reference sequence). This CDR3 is CASIGFLNTGELFF. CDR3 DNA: TGTGCCAGTATAGGATTCTTGAACACCGGGGAGCTGTTTTTT.

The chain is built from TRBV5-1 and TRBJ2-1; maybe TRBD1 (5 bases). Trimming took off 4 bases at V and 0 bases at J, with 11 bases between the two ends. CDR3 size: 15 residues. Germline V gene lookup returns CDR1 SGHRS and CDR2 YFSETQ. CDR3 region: CASSDQGSSYNEQFF. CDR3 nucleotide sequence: TGCGCCAGCAGCGATCAGGGTAGCTCCTACAATGAGCAGTTCTTC.

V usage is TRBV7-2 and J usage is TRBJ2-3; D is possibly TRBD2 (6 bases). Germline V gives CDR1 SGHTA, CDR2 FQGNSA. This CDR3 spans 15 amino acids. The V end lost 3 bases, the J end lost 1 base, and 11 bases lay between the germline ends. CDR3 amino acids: CASSFRAGRTDTQYF. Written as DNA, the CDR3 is TGTGCCAGCAGCTTTCGGGCGGGGCGCACAGATACGCAGTATTTT.

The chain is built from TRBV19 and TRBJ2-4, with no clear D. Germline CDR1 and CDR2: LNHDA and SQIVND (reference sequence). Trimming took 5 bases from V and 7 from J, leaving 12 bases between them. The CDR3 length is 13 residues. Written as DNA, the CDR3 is TGTGCCAGTAGTGCATCAGGTGCGAACATTCAGTACTTC. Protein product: CASSASGANIQYF.

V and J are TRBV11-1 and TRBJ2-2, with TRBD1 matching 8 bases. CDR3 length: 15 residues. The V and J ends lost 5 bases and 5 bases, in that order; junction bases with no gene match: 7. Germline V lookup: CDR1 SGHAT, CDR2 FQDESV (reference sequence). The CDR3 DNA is TGTGCCAGCAGCCCTCAAAGGACAGGGACCGGGGAGCTGTTTTTT. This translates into CASSPQRTGTGELFF.

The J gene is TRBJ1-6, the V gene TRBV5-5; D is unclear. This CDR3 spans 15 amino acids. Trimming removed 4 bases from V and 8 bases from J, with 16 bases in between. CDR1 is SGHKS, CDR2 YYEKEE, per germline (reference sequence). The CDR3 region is CASSGIPFIDSPLHF. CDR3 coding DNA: TGTGCCAGCAGCGGGATCCCCTTTATAGATTCACCCCTCCACTTT. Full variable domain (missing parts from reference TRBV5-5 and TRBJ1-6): DAGVTQSPTHLIKTRGQQVTLRCSPISGHKSVSWYQQVLGQGPQFIFQYYEKEERGRGNFPDRFSARQFPNYSSELNVNALLLGDSALYLCASSGIPFIDSPLHFGNGTRLTVT.

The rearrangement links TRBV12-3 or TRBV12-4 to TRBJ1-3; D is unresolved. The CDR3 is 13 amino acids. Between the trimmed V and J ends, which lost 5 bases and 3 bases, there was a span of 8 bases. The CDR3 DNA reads TGTGCCAGCAGTGGTGGTCTTGGAAACACCATATATTTT. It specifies CASSGGLGNTIYF.